This TCR beta chain came from a study of CD8 T cells in Susac syndrome. Unmatched junction bases numbered 8, after V lost 4 bases and J lost 7 bases. CDR1 and CDR2 (germline): MNHEY, SVGEGT. The CDR3 has 15 amino acids. It was with random hexamers that roughly 0.45 to 1 ug RNA was reverse transcribed. TCRdb re-called the immunoSEQ multiplex PCR reads with MiXCR, one entry per CDR3 protein. The sample includes about 210,000 distinct CDR3 sequences, 95% of them seen just once. The clonotype was recovered from a human donor with multiple sclerosis. Sequenced input: CD4+ T cells from PBMCs. This chain links TRBV6-2 or TRBV6-3 with TRBJ2-1; 9 nucleotides match TRBD2. Here the CDR3 reads CASSSRSGRSNEQFF. In nucleotides, the CDR3 is TGTGCCAGCAGTTCTAGGAGCGGGAGGTCGAATGAGCAGTTCTTC.